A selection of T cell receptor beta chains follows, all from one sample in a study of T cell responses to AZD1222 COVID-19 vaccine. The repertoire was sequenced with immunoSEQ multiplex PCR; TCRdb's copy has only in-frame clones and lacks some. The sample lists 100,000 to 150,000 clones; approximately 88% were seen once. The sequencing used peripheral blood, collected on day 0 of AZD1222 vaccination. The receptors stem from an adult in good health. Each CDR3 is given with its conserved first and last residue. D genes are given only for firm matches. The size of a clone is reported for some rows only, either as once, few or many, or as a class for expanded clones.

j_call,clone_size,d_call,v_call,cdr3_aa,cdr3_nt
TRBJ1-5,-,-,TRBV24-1,CATTPSGRNQPQHF,TGTGCCACCACCCCGTCTGGGCGCAATCAGCCCCAGCATTTT
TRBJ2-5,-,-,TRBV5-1,CASSLTDQETQYF,TGCGCCAGCAGCTTAACAGACCAAGAGACCCAGTACTTC
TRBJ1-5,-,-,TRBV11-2,CASSLGNLGDQPQHF,TGTGCCAGCAGCTTAGGGAACCTGGGGGATCAGCCCCAGCATTTT
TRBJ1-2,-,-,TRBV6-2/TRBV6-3,CASSWSGVYGYTF,TGTGCCAGCAGTTGGTCGGGGGTCTATGGCTACACCTTC
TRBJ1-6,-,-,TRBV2,CASSPGPQAPLHF,TGTGCCAGCAGCCCCGGGCCCCAGGCACCCCTCCACTTT
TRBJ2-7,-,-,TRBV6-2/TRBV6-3,CASSYLTGYEQYF,TGTGCCAGCAGTTACTTAACTGGGTACGAGCAGTACTTC
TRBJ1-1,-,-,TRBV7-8,CASSRDGNTEAFF,TGTGCCAGCAGCCGGGACGGCAACACTGAAGCTTTCTTT
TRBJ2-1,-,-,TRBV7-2,CASSLVPASSYNEQFF,TGTGCCAGCAGCTTAGTCCCAGCCAGCTCCTACAATGAGCAGTTCTTC
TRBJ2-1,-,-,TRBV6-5,CASSYGQENYNEQFF,TGTGCCAGCAGTTACGGACAAGAGAACTACAATGAGCAGTTCTTC
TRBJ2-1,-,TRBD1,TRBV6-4,CASSVGTGSYNEQFF,TGTGCCAGCAGTGTCGGGACAGGGTCCTACAATGAGCAGTTCTTC
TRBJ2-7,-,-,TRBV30,CAWSGEEAISYEQYF,TGTGCCTGGAGTGGAGAGGAGGCGATCTCCTACGAGCAGTACTTC
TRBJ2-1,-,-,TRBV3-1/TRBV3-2,CASSLPGLPEFF,TGTGCCAGCAGTCTTCCGGGACTTCCGGAGTTCTTC
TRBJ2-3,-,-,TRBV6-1,CASSESFREIPDTQYF,TGTGCCAGCAGTGAAAGTTTCCGGGAGATTCCAGATACGCAGTATTTT
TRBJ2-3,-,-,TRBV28,CASSEADQTSTDTQYF,TGTGCCAGCAGTGAGGCCGACCAAACTAGCACAGATACGCAGTATTTT
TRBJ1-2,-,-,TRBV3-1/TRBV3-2,CASSQDRSYGYTF,TGTGCCAGCAGCCAAGATAGGAGCTATGGCTACACCTTC
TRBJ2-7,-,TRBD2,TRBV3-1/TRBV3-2,CASSPRLAGDAEQYF,TGTGCCAGCAGCCCGAGACTAGCGGGAGACGCCGAGCAGTACTTC
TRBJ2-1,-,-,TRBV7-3,CASSIGTSRNEQFF,TGTGCCAGCAGCATCGGGACTTCTCGCAATGAGCAGTTCTTC
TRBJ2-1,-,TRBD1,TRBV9,CASSPGQGDNEQFF,TGTGCCAGCAGCCCCGGACAGGGGGACAATGAGCAGTTCTTC
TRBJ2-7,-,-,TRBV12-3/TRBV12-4,CASSIGRGKYF,TGTGCCAGCAGTATCGGACGGGGGAAGTACTTC
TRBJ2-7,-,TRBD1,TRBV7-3,CASSYSTNRDRVYEQYF,TGTGCCAGCAGCTACTCCACCAACCGGGACAGAGTCTACGAGCAGTACTTC
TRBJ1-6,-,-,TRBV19,CASSGTLTRNSPLHF,TGTGCCAGCTCAGGGACGCTGACGCGTAATTCACCCCTCCACTTT
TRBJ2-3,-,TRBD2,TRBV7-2,CASSLRLAGEDTQYF,TGTGCCAGCAGCTTAAGGCTAGCGGGAGAAGATACGCAGTATTTT
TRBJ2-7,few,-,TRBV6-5,CASSLQGEGEQYF,TGTGCCAGCAGTCTACAGGGAGAGGGCGAGCAGTACTTC
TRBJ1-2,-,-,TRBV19,CATKSTGLYGYTF,TGTGCCACTAAGTCGACAGGACTTTATGGCTACACCTTC
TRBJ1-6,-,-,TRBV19,CASSFGRAASPLHF,TGTGCCAGTAGTTTCGGCAGGGCAGCTTCACCCCTCCACTTT
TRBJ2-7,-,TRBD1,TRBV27,CASRFGTGSYEQYF,TGTGCCAGCAGATTCGGGACAGGGTCCTACGAGCAGTACTTC
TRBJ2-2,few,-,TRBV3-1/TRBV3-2,CASSRTGELFF,TGTGCCAGCAGCCGAACCGGGGAGCTGTTTTTT
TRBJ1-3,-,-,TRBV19,CASSIVDTSGNTIYF,TGTGCCAGTAGTATCGTCGACACCTCTGGAAACACCATATATTTT
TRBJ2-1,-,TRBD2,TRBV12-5,CASGQDGGRPSYNEQFF,TGTGCTAGTGGGCAAGATGGCGGGAGACCCTCCTACAATGAGCAGTTCTTC
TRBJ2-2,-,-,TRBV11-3,CASSLDNRELFF,TGTGCCAGCAGCTTAGATAACAGGGAGCTGTTTTTT
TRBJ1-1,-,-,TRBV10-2,CASSVAQLLTNTEAFF,TGCGCCAGCAGTGTGGCACAGCTTCTCACGAACACTGAAGCTTTCTTT
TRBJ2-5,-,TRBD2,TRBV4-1,CASSPKPWSGMGPETQYF,TGCGCCAGCAGCCCTAAACCCTGGAGCGGGATGGGACCGGAGACCCAGTACTTC
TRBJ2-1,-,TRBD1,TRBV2,CASKRRDRDYNEQFF,TGTGCCAGCAAGAGAAGGGACAGGGACTACAATGAGCAGTTCTTC
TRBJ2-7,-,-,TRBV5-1,CASSPQANSYEQYF,TGCGCCAGCAGCCCCCAGGCAAACTCCTACGAGCAGTACTTC
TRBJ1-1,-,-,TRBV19,CASSIGPMNTEAFF,TGTGCCAGTAGTATAGGACCCATGAACACTGAAGCTTTCTTT
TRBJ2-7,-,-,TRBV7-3,CASSLNPPGSLSYEQYF,TGTGCCAGCAGCTTAAACCCTCCCGGGAGCTTGTCCTACGAGCAGTACTTC
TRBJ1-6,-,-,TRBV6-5,CASTREFNSPLHF,TGTGCCAGCACAAGAGAATTCAATTCACCCCTCCACTTT
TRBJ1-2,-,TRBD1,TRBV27,CASSLSGTGWSEGYTF,TGTGCCAGCAGTTTATCGGGGACAGGGTGGAGTGAGGGCTACACCTTC
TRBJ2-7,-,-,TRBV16,CASSQWAAGHYEQYF,TGTGCCAGCAGCCAATGGGCTGCGGGTCACTACGAGCAGTACTTC
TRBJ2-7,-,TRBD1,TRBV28,CASSLGQGPYEQYF,TGTGCCAGCAGCCTGGGACAGGGGCCCTACGAGCAGTACTTC
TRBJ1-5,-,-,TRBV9,CASSVDLGNQPQHF,TGTGCCAGCAGCGTAGATCTGGGAAATCAGCCCCAGCATTTT
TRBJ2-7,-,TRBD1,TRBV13,CASRGPGQQFYEQYF,TGTGCCAGCAGAGGGCCGGGACAGCAATTCTACGAGCAGTACTTC
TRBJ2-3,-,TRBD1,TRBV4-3,CASSQVTGESTDTQYF,TGCGCCAGCAGCCAAGTAACAGGGGAAAGCACAGATACGCAGTATTTT
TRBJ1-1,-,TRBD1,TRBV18,CASSPPTGGNTEAFF,TGTGCCAGCTCACCTCCGACAGGGGGAAACACTGAAGCTTTCTTT
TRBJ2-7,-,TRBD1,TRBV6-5,CASRPGTGVRYEQYF,TGTGCCAGCAGGCCGGGGACAGGGGTGCGTTACGAGCAGTACTTC
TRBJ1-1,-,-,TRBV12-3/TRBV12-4,CASTRGGGTEAFF,TGTGCCAGCACTAGGGGGGGAGGCACTGAAGCTTTCTTT
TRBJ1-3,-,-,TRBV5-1,CASSLDDMGGNTIYF,TGCGCCAGCAGCTTGGACGACATGGGGGGAAACACCATATATTTT
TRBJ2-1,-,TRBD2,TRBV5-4,CASSWTGLAVYNEQFF,TGTGCCAGCAGCTGGACGGGACTAGCGGTTTACAATGAGCAGTTCTTC
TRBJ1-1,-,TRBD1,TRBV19,CASTLGQHMNTEAFF,TGTGCCAGTACTCTGGGACAGCATATGAACACTGAAGCTTTCTTT
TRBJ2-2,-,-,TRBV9,CASSVGADSNTGELFF,TGTGCCAGCAGCGTAGGTGCGGACTCGAACACCGGGGAGCTGTTTTTT
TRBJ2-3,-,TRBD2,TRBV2,CASRALAGDRTDTQYF,TGTGCCAGCAGGGCCTTAGCGGGAGACCGCACAGATACGCAGTATTTT
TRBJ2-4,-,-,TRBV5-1,CASRRDLGAKNIQYF,TGCGCCAGCAGAAGGGACCTGGGGGCCAAAAACATTCAGTACTTC
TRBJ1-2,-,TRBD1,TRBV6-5,CASRAGLTDRAGTF,TGTGCCAGCAGAGCTGGACTCACCGACAGGGCCGGGACCTTC
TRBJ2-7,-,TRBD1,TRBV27,CASSLGQDYEQYF,TGTGCCAGCAGTTTAGGACAGGATTACGAGCAGTACTTC
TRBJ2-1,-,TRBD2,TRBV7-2,CASSLAGGPEQFF,TGTGCCAGCAGCTTAGCGGGAGGGCCAGAGCAGTTCTTC
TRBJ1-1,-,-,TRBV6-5,CASSLGGASEAFF,TGTGCCAGCAGTCTGGGGGGGGCCTCTGAAGCTTTCTTT
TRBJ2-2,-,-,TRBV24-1,CATSDIQTTGELFF,TGTGCCACCAGTGATATACAGACGACCGGGGAGCTGTTTTTT
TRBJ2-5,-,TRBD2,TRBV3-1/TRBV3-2,CASSQLAGAQETQYF,TGTGCCAGCAGCCAGTTAGCGGGAGCTCAAGAGACCCAGTACTTC
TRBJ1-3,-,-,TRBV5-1,CASSLTGTGNTIYF,TGCGCCAGCAGCTTGACAGGGACTGGAAACACCATATATTTT